Shown below are 27 T cell receptor beta chains from a single sample sequenced in a study of cytomegalovirus exposure and HLA in healthy donors. The PCR was carried out with 60 Vbeta primers and 13 Jbeta primers. Data came from immunoSEQ multiplex PCR; TCRdb stores just in-frame clones and leaves some out. The repertoire table contains over 110,000 clones. Sequencing used PBMCs. The origin of the receptors is a male donor in good health and CMV-seronegative.

The chain combines TRBV7-2 with TRBJ1-6, with D possibly matching TRBD1 (5 bases). CDR1 is SGHTA, CDR2 FQGNSA, per germline. The CDR3 length is 14 residues. Trimming shortened V by 2 bases and J by 10 bases, and 12 bases separated the two germline ends. The CDR3 bases are TGTGCCAGCAGCTTAAGGGGTACTGGGTCACCCCTCCACTTT. It encodes CASSLRGTGSPLHF.

As DNA, the CDR3 is TGTGCCACCCGGACAGGGGGTTCCTACGAGCAGTACTTC. Translated: CATRTGGSYEQYF. V is TRBV2 and J is TRBJ2-7; 10 bases align to TRBD1. CDR3 length: 13 residues. CDR1 SNHLY and CDR2 FYNNEI come from the germline V gene. The V gene end was trimmed by 10 bases and the J gene end by 1 base; junction bases not matched to a gene: 4.

The V call is TRBV30, the J call TRBJ1-2; TRBD1 matches at 11 bases. Per germline, CDR1 GTSNPN and CDR2 SVGIG (reference sequence). The length of the CDR3 is 14 residues. J lost 0 bases, V lost 4 bases, and 1 base had no gene match. CDR3 in DNA: TGTGCCTGGAAGGGACAGGGGGCTAACTATGGCTACACCTTC. Amino acid sequence: CAWKGQGANYGYTF. Full variable domain (missing parts from reference TRBV30 and TRBJ1-2): SQTIHQWPATLVQPVGSPLSLECTVEGTSNPNLYWYRQAAGRGLQLLFYSVGIGQISSEVPQNLSASRPQDRQFILSSKKLLLSDSGFYLCAWKGQGANYGYTFGSGTRLTVV.

The chain links TRBV30 to TRBJ2-1, with D uncertain. The CDR3 is 12 amino acids. V was trimmed by 2 bases and J by 3 bases, leaving 5 bases between them. Germline V gene sequence: CDR1 GTSNPN, CDR2 SVGIG (reference sequence). As DNA, the CDR3 is TGTGCCTGGAGTCAGGACTACAATGAGCAGTTCTTC. This codes for CAWSQDYNEQFF.

The V call is TRBV25-1, the J call TRBJ2-2; D possibly corresponds to TRBD2 (5 bases). In germline, CDR1 is MGHDK, CDR2 SYGVNS. This CDR3 has 13 residues. The V and J ends lost 6 bases and 5 bases respectively, with 10 bases between them. This CDR3 is CASRARGTGELFF. The CDR3, as DNA: TGTGCCAGCAGGGCACGAGGGACCGGGGAGCTGTTTTTT.

The V gene is TRBV5-1, the J gene TRBJ2-6; D is unclear. The CDR3 spans 15 residues. V lost 0 bases and J lost 3, with 7 bases in between. CDR1 and CDR2 from the germline V gene are SGHRS and YFSETQ. The CDR3 coding sequence is TGCGCCAGCAGCTTGGTAGTTGTTGGGGCCAACGTCCTGACTTTC. Encoded protein: CASSLVVVGANVLTF.

The chain combines TRBV9 with TRBJ2-7; TRBD1 agrees at 9 bases. The junction had 5 bases not matched to a gene; V was cut back by 3 bases and J by 4 bases. The CDR3 spans 14 residues. The V gene's germline CDR1 is SGDLS and CDR2 YYNGEE. CDR3 bases: TGTGCCAGCAGCGGGGGACAGGGAGGATACGAGCAGTACTTC. Encoded protein: CASSGGQGGYEQYF.

Concerning this clone: Additional DNA sequences in this sample encode the identical CDR3. The CDR3: CASTRQGYEQYF. The CDR3, as DNA: TGTGCCAGCACAAGACAGGGCTACGAGCAGTACTTC. V usage is TRBV2 and J usage is TRBJ2-7; 7 bases map to TRBD1. From germline, CDR1 is SNHLY and CDR2 FYNNEI. There are 12 residues in the CDR3. After removal of 7 bases from V and 3 bases from J, the junction contained 3 bases not matched to a gene.

This chain connects TRBV9 to TRBJ1-1; TRBD1 is a possible D gene (5 bases). The CDR3 contains 14 residues. V lost 3 bases and J 1 base, leaving 10 bases between the germline ends. Germline V gives CDR1 SGDLS, CDR2 YYNGEE. CDR3 in amino acids: CASSALDTNTEAFF. The CDR3, as DNA: TGTGCCAGCAGCGCATTGGACACGAACACTGAAGCTTTCTTT.

The gene calls are TRBV5-1 and TRBJ1-3; D remains unclear. The CDR3 sequence is 22 residues long. The V and J ends lost 2 bases and 0 bases respectively, with 30 bases between them. The germline gives CDR1 SGHRS, CDR2 YFSETQ. The CDR3 spells CASSFIRRGGGMGPASGNTIYF. The CDR3 DNA reads TGCGCCAGCAGCTTTATCAGGCGGGGAGGAGGAATGGGTCCGGCCTCTGGAAACACCATATATTTT.

The rearrangement uses TRBV6-5 and TRBJ1-1, with unresolved D. V gave up 5 bases and J gave up 5 bases, with 18 bases separating them. CDR1 and CDR2 from the germline V gene are MNHEY and SVGAGI. The CDR3 extends over 15 amino acids. The CDR3, as DNA: TGTGCCAGCAGTCCCCCGCGTGGTGGAGGGACTGAAGCTTTCTTT. Translated: CASSPPRGGGTEAFF.

The chain employs TRBV19 and TRBJ2-7, with 9 nucleotides matching TRBD1. Germline-derived CDR1 and CDR2 are LNHDA and SQIVND (reference sequence). Trimming took 6 bases from V and 3 from J; bases not matched to a gene: 9. CDR3 length: 15 amino acids. The CDR3 coding sequence is TGTGCCAGTAGCGCACCGGGACAGGGAAACTACGAGCAGTACTTC. This sequence encodes CASSAPGQGNYEQYF.

The CDR3: CASSVGSGGALDTQYF. In DNA form, the CDR3 reads TGTGCCAGCAGCGTAGGTAGCGGGGGGGCATTGGATACGCAGTATTTT. This chain connects TRBV9 to TRBJ2-3; 11 bases are shared with TRBD2. CDR1 and CDR2 (germline): SGDLS, YYNGEE. V was clipped by 0 bases and J by 6 bases; unmatched bases: 6. The CDR3 covers 16 residues.

This chain joins TRBV9 and TRBJ2-1, with 8 nucleotides matching TRBD2. V shed 3 bases, J shed 8 bases, and the junction held 10 bases outside the gene matches. The CDR3 loop spans 15 amino acids. The germline V gene encodes CDR1 SGDLS and CDR2 YYNGEE. The chain's CDR3 is CASSGQRGPGDEQFF. In DNA form, the CDR3 reads TGTGCCAGCAGCGGTCAGCGGGGGCCGGGGGATGAGCAGTTCTTC. Looking up the rest from reference TRBV9 and TRBJ2-1 gives the full variable domain: DSGVTQTPKHLITATGQRVTLRCSPRSGDLSVYWYQQSLDQGLQFLIQYYNGEERAKGNILERFSAQQFPDLHSELNLSSLELGDSALYFCASSGQRGPGDEQFFGPGTRLTVL.

V is TRBV6-1 and J is TRBJ1-1; 8 positions agree with TRBD1. Germline V gene lookup returns CDR1 MNHNS and CDR2 SASEGT. V lost 6 bases to trimming and J lost 11 bases; unmatched junction nucleotides: 14. CDR3 length equals 14 residues. CDR3 in DNA: TGTGCCAGCAGCTGGGGACAGGCGAGTCGTGAGGCTTTCTTT. It yields the protein CASSWGQASREAFF.

The gene calls are TRBV4-2 and TRBJ2-3; 13 positions agree with TRBD2. CDR1 and CDR2 from the germline V gene are LGHNA and YNFKEQ. CDR3 length: 20 residues. V gave up 0 bases and J gave up 3 bases; unmatched junction bases: 12. Here the CDR3 DNA reads TGTGCCAGCAGCCAAGATTGGGGGGGACTAGCGGGAAGCGCGACAGATACGCAGTATTTT. Protein sequence: CASSQDWGGLAGSATDTQYF.

J is TRBJ1-1 and V is TRBV12-5; 10 bases agree with TRBD1. Germline CDR1 LGHNT, CDR2 FRNRAP. The CDR3 covers 16 residues. The J segment lost 0 bases and the V segment lost 5 bases, leaving 6 bases of the junction unmatched. In DNA form, the CDR3 reads TGTGCTAGTGGTGTCGGGACAGGGGCCATGAACACTGAAGCTTTCTTT. It translates to CASGVGTGAMNTEAFF.

The CDR3: CATRPRLFQETQYF. The CDR3 DNA follows: TGTGCCACCAGACCGAGACTCTTCCAAGAGACCCAGTACTTC. V gene TRBV6-5 combines with J gene TRBJ2-5; D gene ambiguous. The CDR3 consists of 14 residues. Per the germline V gene, CDR1 is MNHEY and CDR2 is SVGAGI. V was cut by 10 bases and J by 1 base, with 16 bases left in between.

CDR3 protein: CASSYAGRRNEKLFF. CDR3 nucleotide sequence: TGTGCCAGCAGCTATGCAGGGAGGCGTAATGAAAAACTGTTTTTT. The gene calls are TRBV5-6 and TRBJ1-4; maybe TRBD1 (5 bases). Germline V gene lookup returns CDR1 SGHDT and CDR2 YYEEEE. CDR3 length equals 15 residues. Trimming stripped 3 bases from V and 4 bases from J, with 13 bases between.

The chain is built from TRBV30 and TRBJ1-3, with no clear D. V was trimmed by 2 bases and J by 0 bases, leaving 5 bases between them. This CDR3 comprises 13 residues. Germline V lookup: CDR1 GTSNPN, CDR2 SVGIG (reference sequence). CDR3 amino acids: CAWSPSSGNTIYF. CDR3 nucleotides: TGTGCCTGGAGTCCGAGCTCTGGAAACACCATATATTTT.

The chain carries TRBV29-1 and TRBJ2-5; 10 positions agree with TRBD1. V lost 7 bases to trimming and J lost 4 bases; unmatched junction nucleotides: 21. CDR3 length: 18 residues. Per germline, CDR1 SQVTM and CDR2 ANQGSEA. The CDR3 DNA follows: TGCAGCGGGCGTTTTGGTTCCTTTAGACAGGGGGCCGGAGAGACCCAGTACTTC. It is translated as CSGRFGSFRQGAGETQYF.

The chain recombines TRBV5-1 with TRBJ1-4, with TRBD1 matching 10 bases. This CDR3 has 15 residues. Trimming at V came to 3 bases and at J to 10 bases, leaving 9 bases not matched to a gene. Per germline, CDR1 SGHRS and CDR2 YFSETQ. The CDR3, as DNA: TGCGCCAGCAGCTGGGGTGGGACAGGGGACGTAAAACTGTTTTTT. Protein: CASSWGGTGDVKLFF.

The gene calls are TRBV27 and TRBJ2-1; 9 bases match TRBD1. V shed 10 bases and J 8 bases; nucleotides not matched to a gene: 6. Germline V lookup: CDR1 MNHEY, CDR2 SMNVEV (reference sequence). This CDR3 spans 12 amino acids. The CDR3 DNA is TGTGCCACCCGACAGGGGGGGGATGAGCAGTTCTTC. Protein: CATRQGGDEQFF.

The chain is built from TRBV29-1 and TRBJ2-7; the D gene is possibly TRBD1 (5 bases). Germline lookup yields CDR1 SQVTM and CDR2 ANQGSEA. The CDR3 covers 13 residues. V lost 6 bases, J lost 3 bases, and 15 bases lay in between. CDR3 in amino acids: CSVAGLDRYEQYF. In nucleotides, the CDR3 is TGCAGCGTAGCAGGGTTAGATCGCTACGAGCAGTACTTC.

The gene calls are TRBV27 and TRBJ2-7, with 8 nucleotides matching TRBD1. V lost 8 bases, J lost 2 bases, and 14 bases stayed unmatched. Germline V CDR1 and CDR2: MNHEY, SMNVEV (reference sequence). The CDR3 has 16 amino acids. CDR3 coding DNA: TGTGCCAGCTCGGGGAAAACAGGGGGGAATCCCTACGAGCAGTACTTC. The encoded protein is CASSGKTGGNPYEQYF.

The rearrangement links TRBV7-9 to TRBJ1-2, with D tentatively TRBD1 (5 bases). V was clipped by 1 base and J by 3 bases, with 9 bases between them. The germline V gene encodes CDR1 SEHNR and CDR2 FQNEAQ (reference sequence). This CDR3 comprises 14 residues. CDR3 DNA sequence: TGTGCCAGCAGCTTAGTGGGGGGACACTATGGCTACACCTTC. Translating it yields CASSLVGGHYGYTF.

The chain has TRBV27 and TRBJ2-7; TRBD2 matches at 10 bases. This CDR3 spans 15 amino acids. The germline gives CDR1 MNHEY, CDR2 SMNVEV (reference sequence). With 2 bases clipped from V and 9 bases from J, the junction kept 10 bases outside the gene matches. The CDR3 DNA is TGTGCCAGCAGTTTAGCACCTAGCGGGAGATCCGGGCAGTACTTC. Protein: CASSLAPSGRSGQYF.